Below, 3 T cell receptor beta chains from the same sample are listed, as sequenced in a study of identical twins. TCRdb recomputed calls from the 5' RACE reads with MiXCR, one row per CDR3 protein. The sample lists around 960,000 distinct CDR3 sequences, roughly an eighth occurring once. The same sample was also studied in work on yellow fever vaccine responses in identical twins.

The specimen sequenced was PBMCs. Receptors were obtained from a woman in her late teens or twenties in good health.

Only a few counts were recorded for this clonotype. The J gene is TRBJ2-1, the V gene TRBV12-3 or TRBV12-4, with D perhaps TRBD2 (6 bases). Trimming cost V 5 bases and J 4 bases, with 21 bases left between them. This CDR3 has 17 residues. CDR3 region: CASSPMRGGRSYNEQFF. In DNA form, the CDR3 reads TGTGCCAGCAGTCCTATGCGGGGTGGGCGGAGTTACAATGAGCAGTTCTTC.

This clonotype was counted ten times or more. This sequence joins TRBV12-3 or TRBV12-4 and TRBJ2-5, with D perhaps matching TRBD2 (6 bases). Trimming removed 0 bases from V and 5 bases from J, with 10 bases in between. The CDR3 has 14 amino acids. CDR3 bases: TGTGCCAGCAGTTTAGCGGGAGGACCTGAGACCCAGTACTTC. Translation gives CASSLAGGPETQYF.

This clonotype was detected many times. For the CDR3, the DNA is TGTGCCAGCAGCCTGACAGGGGGGGGAAACACCATATATTTT. Encoded protein: CASSLTGGGNTIYF. V is TRBV7-2 and J is TRBJ1-3, with 9 bases aligning to TRBD1. With V trimmed by 5 bases and J by 4 bases, 3 bases remained unmatched. The CDR3 has 14 residues. The germline CDR1 and CDR2 sequences are SGHTA and FQGNSA.